One TCR beta chain is described in this entry. 13 Jbeta primers and 60 Vbeta primers were used for the PCR. Data came from immunoSEQ multiplex PCR; TCRdb stores just in-frame clones and leaves some out. The sample holds about 71,000 clones, 70% to 80% seen once. The CDR3 consists of 15 residues. The data derive from a study of cytomegalovirus exposure and HLA in healthy donors. Sequencing used PBMCs. The gene calls are TRBV12-1 and TRBJ1-1. TRBV12-1 is given as a pseudogene. This sequence originates from a woman between 50 and 59 years old in good health and CMV-seropositive. The CDR3 protein is CASSPERAGGSEAFF. CDR3 bases: TGTGCCAGCAGCCCCGAAAGGGCGGGGGGTTCTGAAGCTTTCTTT.